This TCR beta chain was identified during a study of OX40 agonist ivuxolimab in advanced cancers. This CDR3 contains 16 residues. Trimming removed 4 bases from V and 2 bases from J; junction bases left unmatched: 5. CDR1 and CDR2 from the germline V gene are SGHKS and YYEKEE (reference sequence). This table comes from immunoSEQ multiplex PCR, and its TCRdb copy is limited to in-frame clones, with some not included. The profile shows 90,000 to 130,000 clones, around 90% of them singletons. The V and J genes are TRBV5-5 and TRBJ2-3; 12 nucleotides align to TRBD2. The sample here was CD4+ or CD8+ T cells sorted from blood, taken in a trial of the OX40 agonist ivuxolimab. This clonotype originated in an adult with an advanced solid tumor such as melanoma, head and neck, liver or kidney cancer. Here the CDR3 reads CASSTGLAGSTDTQYF. For the CDR3, the DNA is TGTGCCAGCAGCACGGGACTAGCGGGCTCCACAGATACGCAGTATTTT.